The 28 T cell receptor beta chains below all came from one sample that was sequenced in a study of blood T cell repertoires in COVID-19 (dated by TCRdb to 2019 to 2021). The receptor library was made with the immunoSEQ multiplex PCR assay. In TCRdb, the immuneACCESS table is reduced to in-frame sequences with V and J assigned. These tables do not hold every clone; where another copy was compared, an unresolved V gene accounts for under half, and the others remain unexplained. Within this sample are fewer than 300,000 clones, with around 83% of them counted one time only. The ten largest make up 4.5% to 7% of the sample. What was sequenced was peripheral blood. These receptors all stem from an elderly man with acute or convalescent COVID-19.

About this clone: Other DNA sequences from this sample encode an identical CDR3 as well. The rearrangement links TRBV27 to TRBJ1-5, with 11 positions matching TRBD1. There are 16 residues in the CDR3. Unmatched junction bases numbered 4, after V lost 4 bases and J lost 2 bases. Germline assignment: CDR1 MNHEY and CDR2 SMNVEV (reference sequence). CDR3 nucleotide sequence: TGTGCCAGCAGTTGGACAGGGGGCATTGGCAATCAGCCCCAGCATTTT. Amino acids: CASSWTGGIGNQPQHF.

This clone is a singleton in its sample. The chain joins TRBV3-1 (or the pseudogene TRBV3-2) to TRBJ1-2, with 7 bases matching TRBD1. V trimming: 4 bases; J trimming: 13 bases; junction bases outside the gene matches: 12. The germline gives CDR1 LGHDT, CDR2 YNNKEL (reference sequence). CDR3 length: 13 residues. CDR3 nucleotide sequence: TGTGCCAGCAGCCGATTCGAGGGGGCGTACTTCACCTTC. Amino acid sequence: CASSRFEGAYFTF.

V is TRBV2 and J is TRBJ2-7; TRBD1 agrees at 8 bases. After removal of 8 bases from V and 3 bases from J, the junction contained 6 bases not matched to a gene. Germline CDR1 is SNHLY and CDR2 is FYNNEI. This CDR3 has 13 amino acids. CDR3: CASSRDRSYEQYF. In DNA, the CDR3 is TGTGCCAGCTCGAGGGACAGGAGCTACGAGCAGTACTTC.

The chain links TRBV7-9 to TRBJ2-7; 7 bases agree with TRBD1. Germline V gene data show CDR1 as SEHNR and CDR2 as FQNEAQ (reference sequence). CDR3 length: 14 amino acids. With 7 bases clipped from V and 2 bases from J, the junction kept 8 bases outside the gene matches. The CDR3 region is CASTRAGGPYEQYF. CDR3 coding DNA: TGTGCCAGCACCCGAGCAGGGGGTCCCTACGAGCAGTACTTC.

The rearrangement links TRBV5-6 to TRBJ2-3; 9 nucleotides align to TRBD1. V shed 4 bases and J 3 bases; nucleotides not matched to a gene: 6. Germline CDR1 SGHDT, CDR2 YYEEEE. The CDR3 spans 15 residues. This CDR3 is CASSARDRETDTQYF. DNA of the CDR3: TGTGCCAGCAGCGCCCGGGACAGGGAAACAGATACGCAGTATTTT. Based on the CDR3 plus reference TRBV5-6 and TRBJ2-3, the full variable domain is DAGVTQSPTHLIKTRGQQVTLRCSPKSGHDTVSWYQQALGQGPQFIFQYYEEEERQRGNFPDRFSGHQFPNYSSELNVNALLLGDSALYLCASSARDRETDTQYFGPGTRLTVL.

The chain joins TRBV6-5 to TRBJ2-5; D may be TRBD2 (6 bases). This CDR3 comprises 13 residues. Trimming removed 6 bases at V and 2 bases at J, with 10 bases between. Germline V lookup: CDR1 MNHEY, CDR2 SVGAGI. In DNA form, the CDR3 reads TGTGCCAGCAGCGGGACTCTGCAAGAGACCCAGTACTTC. It is translated as CASSGTLQETQYF.

J is TRBJ2-1 and V is TRBV28; 9 nucleotides agree with TRBD1. This CDR3 contains 16 residues. Germline V lookup: CDR1 MDHEN, CDR2 SYDVKM. Trimming took 6 bases from V and 1 from J; bases not matched to a gene: 7. The CDR3 protein is CASREPGQGSYNEQFF. The CDR3 DNA is TGTGCCAGCAGGGAACCGGGACAGGGATCCTACAATGAGCAGTTCTTC.

The chain recombines TRBV3-1 (or the pseudogene TRBV3-2) with TRBJ2-6; TRBD2 is a possible D gene (7 bases). The V and J ends lost 1 base and 2 bases respectively, with 12 bases between them. This CDR3 has 17 residues. Germline V gene lookup returns CDR1 LGHDT and CDR2 YNNKEL (reference sequence). The CDR3: CASSQGMGGPGANVLTF. DNA of the CDR3: TGTGCCAGCAGCCAAGGTATGGGGGGGCCTGGGGCCAACGTCCTGACTTTC.

In its sample, this clone was seen a few times. The rearrangement uses TRBV18 and TRBJ1-2, with a weak D call TRBD1 (5 bases). V lost 0 bases and J lost 1, with 27 bases in between. CDR3 length: 21 amino acids. CDR1 is KGHSH and CDR2 is LQKENI in the germline V gene. The CDR3 DNA sequence: TGTGCCAGCTCACCACCGGAGGGTCCCGAAACAGGCCTTTACCTTAACTATGGCTACACCTTC. This sequence encodes CASSPPEGPETGLYLNYGYTF. Filled out from reference TRBV18 and TRBJ1-2, the complete variable domain reads NAGVMQNPRHLVRRRGQEARLRCSPMKGHSHVYWYRQLPEEGLKFMVYLQKENIIDESGMPKERFSAEFPKEGPSILRIQQVVRGDSAAYFCASSPPEGPETGLYLNYGYTFGSGTRLTVV.

V and J are TRBV2 and TRBJ2-7; TRBD1 matches at 8 bases. This CDR3 comprises 14 residues. Germline CDR1 reads SNHLY; CDR2 reads FYNNEI. Losses at the gene ends were 5 bases for V and 0 bases for J; bases not matched to a gene: 3. DNA for the CDR3: TGTGCCAGCAGTCTCACAGGGGGCTCCTACGAGCAGTACTTC. Translating gives CASSLTGGSYEQYF.

The chain has TRBV13 and TRBJ2-7; 9 positions agree with TRBD1. The junction had 3 bases not matched to a gene; V was cut back by 1 base and J by 2 bases. The CDR3 is 15 amino acids. From germline, CDR1 is PRHDT and CDR2 FYEKMQ (reference sequence). This CDR3 is CASSLVQGATYEQYF. DNA of the CDR3: TGTGCCAGCAGCTTAGTACAGGGGGCCACCTACGAGCAGTACTTC.

V and J are TRBV28 and TRBJ1-4; no firm D call. Germline CDR1 is MDHEN and CDR2 is SYDVKM. The CDR3 sequence is 16 residues long. Trimming stripped 5 bases from V and 2 bases from J, with 15 bases between. For the CDR3, the DNA is TGTGCCAGCAGTGAGTGGTCTCTGGGCACTAATGAAAAACTGTTTTTT. It yields the protein CASSEWSLGTNEKLFF.

J is TRBJ2-5 and V is TRBV7-9; 9 nucleotides match TRBD1. V trimming: 0 bases; J trimming: 8 bases; junction bases outside the gene matches: 1. The CDR3 spans 13 residues. Germline values: CDR1 SEHNR, CDR2 FQNEAQ (reference sequence). Written as DNA, the CDR3 is TGTGCCAGCAGCTTAGCGGGACAGGGAACCCAGTACTTC. Amino acids: CASSLAGQGTQYF.

The J gene is TRBJ2-1, the V gene TRBV5-1, with 9 bases that match TRBD2. Germline V gene data show CDR1 as SGHRS and CDR2 as YFSETQ. V dropped 4 bases and J dropped 10; count of bases not matched to a gene: 9. The CDR3 is made up of 14 amino acids. The CDR3 region is CASSVSLSGGEQFF. CDR3 bases: TGCGCCAGCAGCGTCTCCCTTAGCGGGGGAGAGCAGTTCTTC. Complete variable domain (other parts from reference TRBV5-1 and TRBJ2-1): KAGVTQTPRYLIKTRGQQVTLSCSPISGHRSVSWYQQTPGQGLQFLFEYFSETQRNKGNFPGRFSGRQFSNSRSEMNVSTLELGDSALYLCASSVSLSGGEQFFGPGTRLTVL.

The chain employs TRBV5-1 and TRBJ1-1; 8 bases are a match to TRBD1. The CDR3 is 15 residues long. CDR1 is SGHRS and CDR2 is YFSETQ in the germline V gene. V shed 5 bases, J shed 0 bases, and the junction held 6 bases outside the gene matches. The CDR3, as DNA: TGCGCCAGCAGGCAACAGGGGGGTATGAACACTGAAGCTTTCTTT. Amino acid sequence: CASRQQGGMNTEAFF.

The chain carries TRBV28 and TRBJ1-5; 8 bases map to TRBD1. The CDR3 is 16 amino acids. The germline CDR1 and CDR2 sequences are MDHEN and SYDVKM. The ends lost 4 bases at V and 3 bases at J; junction bases unmatched: 8. The CDR3 nucleotides are TGTGCCAGCAGTTATAACGTCAGGGGGCTCAATCAGCCCCAGCATTTT. Translated, it gives CASSYNVRGLNQPQHF.

The V gene is TRBV19, the J gene TRBJ1-6; TRBD1 is a possible D gene (6 bases). Germline loops: CDR1 LNHDA, CDR2 SQIVND (reference sequence). Trimming stripped 9 bases from V and 10 bases from J, with 16 bases between. The CDR3 length is 13 residues. CDR3 sequence reads: CASKTGMGSPLHF. The CDR3 coding sequence is TGTGCCAGCAAAACAGGGATGGGCTCACCCCTCCACTTT.

This chain links TRBV7-2 with TRBJ2-5; 9 bases are a match to TRBD1. Germline CDR1 is SGHTA and CDR2 is FQGNSA. V lost 5 bases and J lost 5; bases outside the gene matches: 6. CDR3 length: 14 amino acids. As DNA, the CDR3 is TGTGCCAGCAGCGACAACAGGGGGCTGGAGACCCAGTACTTC. Amino acids: CASSDNRGLETQYF.

This clone was observed once. This chain uses TRBV28 with TRBJ2-7, with D maybe TRBD2 (6 bases). V was pared by 7 bases and J by 9 bases, with 16 bases between. The CDR3 spans 12 residues. Germline V CDR1 and CDR2: MDHEN, SYDVKM. CDR3 sequence (DNA): TGTGCCAGCAACGCGGGGTTGCAGGTGCAGTACTTC. Translation: CASNAGLQVQYF.

This chain links TRBV5-1 with TRBJ2-7; possible D gene TRBD1, 6 bases. Germline CDR1 and CDR2: SGHRS and YFSETQ. The CDR3 loop spans 13 amino acids. V was cut by 2 bases and J by 3 bases, with 9 bases left in between. CDR3 sequence reads: CASSFGQIYEQYF. CDR3 sequence (DNA): TGCGCCAGCAGCTTCGGACAGATCTACGAGCAGTACTTC. The entire variable domain, with the rest obtained from reference TRBV5-1 and TRBJ2-7, is as follows: KAGVTQTPRYLIKTRGQQVTLSCSPISGHRSVSWYQQTPGQGLQFLFEYFSETQRNKGNFPGRFSGRQFSNSRSEMNVSTLELGDSALYLCASSFGQIYEQYFGPGTRLTVT.

The V and J genes are TRBV28 and TRBJ2-5; 7 bases match TRBD1. Looked up from germline, CDR1 is MDHEN and CDR2 is SYDVKM. J gave up 4 bases and V 7 bases, and 12 bases lay outside the gene matches. The CDR3 has 15 residues. CDR3 DNA: TGTGCCAGCACGAGGGGGCAGGTCAGCCGAGAGACCCAGTACTTC. Its translation: CASTRGQVSRETQYF. Full variable domain (remainder filled in from reference TRBV28 and TRBJ2-5): DVKVTQSSRYLVKRTGEKVFLECVQDMDHENMFWYRQDPGLGLRLIYFSYDVKMKEKGDIPEGYSVSREKKERFSLILESASTNQTSMYLCASTRGQVSRETQYFGPGTRLLVL.

This chain connects TRBV5-1 to TRBJ2-5, with 7 bases fitting TRBD2. Trimming cost V 0 bases and J 5 bases; bases outside gene matches: 4. This CDR3 is built from 14 residues. Per the germline V gene, CDR1 is SGHRS and CDR2 is YFSETQ. The CDR3 protein is CASSLGSGTETQYF. CDR3 DNA: TGCGCCAGCAGCTTGGGGAGCGGGACCGAGACCCAGTACTTC.

This sequence joins TRBV18 and TRBJ2-3, with D tentatively TRBD2 (5 bases). Per the germline V gene, CDR1 is KGHSH and CDR2 is LQKENI. Between the trimmed V and J ends, which lost 5 bases and 0 bases, there was a span of 15 bases. The CDR3 has 16 amino acids. The CDR3, as DNA: TGTGCCAGCTCAACGGGAAGCTCACAGAGCACAGATACGCAGTATTTT. Encoded protein: CASSTGSSQSTDTQYF.

V usage is TRBV6-4 and J usage is TRBJ2-3; 7 nucleotides agree with TRBD2. In germline, CDR1 is MRHNA, CDR2 SNTAGT. Losses at the gene ends were 4 bases for V and 1 base for J; bases not matched to a gene: 2. The CDR3 length is 14 residues. The CDR3 region is CASSGEGGTDTQYF. CDR3 coding DNA: TGTGCCAGCAGTGGGGAGGGAGGCACAGATACGCAGTATTTT.

The rearrangement links TRBV3-1 (or the pseudogene TRBV3-2) to TRBJ1-5; possible D gene TRBD1, 6 bases. This CDR3 is built from 14 residues. Germline values: CDR1 LGHDT, CDR2 YNNKEL (reference sequence). V lost 3 bases and J lost 2, with 8 bases in between. DNA for the CDR3: TGTGCCAGCAGCCAGAACAGGGGCAATCAGCCCCAGCATTTT. Translation: CASSQNRGNQPQHF.

In this sample, this clone turned up once. The chain recombines TRBV14 with TRBJ1-2; TRBD1 agrees at 9 bases. The V segment lost 4 bases and the J segment 5 bases; nucleotides outside the gene matches: 11. The CDR3 is made up of 16 amino acids. CDR1 and CDR2 (germline): SGHDN, FVKESK. The DNA for the CDR3 is TGTGCCAGCAGCCTTTCAGGGGGGACAGGGCGTTATGGCTACACCTTC. Its protein product is CASSLSGGTGRYGYTF.

This chain uses TRBV28 with TRBJ1-3; 7 nucleotides match TRBD1. The CDR3 runs 15 residues. The trim removed 2 bases at V and 2 bases at J, leaving 3 bases unmatched. Germline V CDR1 and CDR2: MDHEN, SYDVKM. CDR3 sequence reads: CASSLVDRTGNTIYF. The CDR3 nucleotides are TGTGCCAGCAGTTTAGTGGACAGGACTGGAAACACCATATATTTT. The full variable domain, completed using reference TRBV28 and TRBJ1-3, is DVKVTQSSRYLVKRTGEKVFLECVQDMDHENMFWYRQDPGLGLRLIYFSYDVKMKEKGDIPEGYSVSREKKERFSLILESASTNQTSMYLCASSLVDRTGNTIYFGEGSWLTVV.

The rearrangement uses TRBV27 and TRBJ2-5; 9 bases are a match to TRBD1. V dropped 4 bases and J dropped 5; count of bases not matched to a gene: 5. Germline lookup yields CDR1 MNHEY and CDR2 SMNVEV (reference sequence). This CDR3 region has 14 residues. The CDR3 coding sequence is TGTGCCAGCAGTTGGGACAGGGCTGGGGAGACCCAGTACTTC. Residues: CASSWDRAGETQYF.